At least ten counts were recorded for the clone carrying this TCR beta chain. Antigen specificity is unknown. These data originate in a study of T cell repertoires in cytomegalovirus infection. Regarding the study as a whole: Accumulated public TCR beta family frequency recognized individuals carrying CMV together with the relevant HLA. HLA-C-restricted CMV clonotypes gave the most frequent clonotype in two of eight donors.

TCRdb called the reads again in MiXCR, with one record for every CDR3 protein. The sample contains 500,000 to 600,000 distinct CDR3 sequences, about 17% of which appear only once. The CDR3 consists of 16 residues. The germline CDR1 and CDR2 sequences are MNHNS and SASEGT. The V gene end was trimmed by 3 bases and the J gene end by 3 bases; junction bases not matched to a gene: 8. This sequence originates from a human donor in good health (CMV status not recorded). Some clones in this sample may be carry-over from other donors' samples. Source material: CD8+ T cells from PBMCs. The rearrangement links TRBV6-1 to TRBJ2-3; 8 bases agree with TRBD2. This chain's CDR3 is CASSDGAGAFTDTQYF. The CDR3 DNA follows: TGTGCCAGCAGTGACGGAGCGGGAGCTTTTACAGATACGCAGTATTTT.